This T cell receptor (beta chain) was identified in a study of blood T cell repertoires in COVID-19. Study-level information: Sample material is recorded as cDNA or gDNA derived from T cells, B-cell-depleted T cells, or PBMCs.

Original data processing: Researchers report that nucleated cell counts were estimated from reference gene primer amplification. Libraries were prepared by immunoSEQ multiplex PCR; TCRdb keeps only in-frame clonotypes and omits some of them. Clonal size and the V and J genes are those of that table, whereas D and trimming came from the DNA. The sample has roughly 71,000 clones, 75% to 85% seen once. This clone has at least ten counts. CDR1 and CDR2 from the germline V gene are MNHEY and SVGEGT. The CDR3 length is 13 residues. The V segment lost 6 bases and the J segment 4 bases; nucleotides outside the gene matches: 5.

The sample comprised peripheral blood. This TCR derives from a man aged 70 or older who had recovered from COVID-19. The chain links TRBV6-2 or TRBV6-3 to TRBJ1-2; 7 bases fit TRBD1. This CDR3 is CASSDTGVYGYTF. The CDR3 DNA follows: TGTGCCAGCAGCGACACAGGGGTCTATGGCTACACCTTC.